The rows below give T cell receptor beta chains drawn from one sample of a study of OX40 agonist ivuxolimab in advanced cancers. TCRdb's table, derived via immunoSEQ multiplex PCR, lists solely in-frame clones and lacks some. The data hold about 50,000 clones, with about 93% observed a single time. The sequences come from CD4+ or CD8+ T cells sorted from blood, collected in a trial of the OX40 agonist ivuxolimab. The source is an adult with an advanced solid tumor such as melanoma, head and neck, liver or kidney cancer. CDR3s include the opening cysteine and the closing phenylalanine or tryptophan. D genes are given only for firm matches. Clone size is shown for a subset of rows, as once, few, many or a class of expanded clone.

clone size | J gene | CDR3 length | D gene | V gene | CDR3 protein | CDR3 DNA
NA | TRBJ2-3 | 19 | TRBD2 | TRBV4-3 | CASSSGGGSGSSSTDTQYF | TGCGCCAGCAGTTCCGGGGGAGGGAGCGGGTCCTCTAGCACAGATACGCAGTATTTT
few | TRBJ2-3 | 14 | TRBD2 | TRBV9 | CASSAGGGPDTQYF | TGTGCCAGCAGCGCGGGAGGTGGCCCAGATACGCAGTATTTT
once | TRBJ1-2 | 13 | NA | TRBV6-6 | CASSTDSTYGYTF | TGTGCCAGCAGTACCGACAGCACCTATGGCTACACCTTC
few | TRBJ1-1 | 15 | TRBD1 | TRBV7-9 | CASSSQGEEDTEAFF | TGTGCCAGCAGCTCGCAGGGGGAAGAGGACACTGAAGCTTTCTTT
NA | TRBJ2-2 | 11 | NA | TRBV10-3 | CASGNTGELFF | TGTGCCTCGGGGAACACCGGGGAGCTGTTTTTT
NA | TRBJ1-5 | 15 | NA | TRBV4-1 | CASSHFLNSNQPQHF | TGCGCCAGCAGCCACTTTCTTAATAGCAATCAGCCCCAGCATTTT
few | TRBJ2-5 | 16 | TRBD1 | TRBV5-4 | CASSPRTGGLDETQYF | TGTGCCAGCAGCCCAAGGACAGGGGGCTTGGACGAGACCCAGTACTTC
NA | TRBJ2-3 | 17 | NA | TRBV27 | CASSLYPRDPYADTQYF | TGTGCCAGCAGCCTCTATCCCAGGGACCCCTACGCAGATACGCAGTATTTT
NA | TRBJ1-5 | 13 | NA | TRBV27 | CASSFTVEQPQHF | TGTGCCAGCAGTTTTACGGTGGAGCAGCCCCAGCATTTT
NA | TRBJ1-5 | 15 | NA | TRBV5-1 | CASSLDSRGNQPQHF | TGCGCCAGCAGCTTAGATTCCCGGGGGAATCAGCCCCAGCATTTT
NA | TRBJ2-2 | 16 | NA | TRBV7-8 | CASSLAGERDTGELFF | TGTGCCAGCAGCTTAGCAGGGGAGAGGGACACCGGGGAGCTGTTTTTT
NA | TRBJ2-1 | 15 | NA | TRBV28 | CASSLIRIYHNEQFF | TGTGCCAGCAGTTTAATCCGGATTTACCACAATGAGCAGTTCTTC
NA | TRBJ2-1 | 17 | NA | TRBV15 | CATSPIATGWGTDEQFF | TGTGCCACCAGCCCTATTGCGACGGGGTGGGGAACGGATGAGCAGTTCTTC
NA | TRBJ2-1 | 15 | NA | TRBV10-3 | CAISPRGPPGNEQFF | TGTGCCATCAGCCCCAGGGGCCCCCCGGGGAATGAGCAGTTCTTC
NA | TRBJ2-7 | 13 | NA | TRBV10-2 | CASSVGPTYEQYF | TGCGCCAGCAGTGTCGGTCCCACCTACGAGCAGTACTTC
once | TRBJ2-3 | 16 | TRBD1 | TRBV4-3 | CASTPKDRGKTDTQYF | TGCGCCAGCACCCCAAAGGACAGGGGGAAGACAGATACGCAGTATTTT
NA | TRBJ2-7 | 14 | NA | TRBV2 | CASLRFTRNYEQYF | TGTGCCAGCCTCAGGTTTACCCGGAACTACGAGCAGTACTTC
NA | TRBJ1-2 | 14 | TRBD1 | TRBV6-6 | CASQGTGVLRGYTF | TGTGCCAGCCAAGGGACAGGGGTCTTGCGGGGCTACACCTTC
NA | TRBJ2-2 | 16 | NA | TRBV7-8 | CASSSRTATNTGELFF | TGTGCCAGCAGCTCCCGGACAGCTACGAACACCGGGGAGCTGTTTTTT
NA | TRBJ1-1 | 15 | TRBD1 | TRBV6-8 | CASRSIGQGNTEAFF | TGTGCCAGCAGATCTATCGGACAGGGGAACACTGAAGCTTTCTTT
once | TRBJ2-7 | 17 | TRBD2 | TRBV28 | CASSMGRLAGEGYEQYF | TGTGCCAGCAGCATGGGCCGACTAGCGGGAGAGGGCTACGAGCAGTACTTC
once | TRBJ2-1 | 16 | NA | TRBV27 | CASSFSLGPSYNEQFF | TGTGCCAGCAGTTTCTCCCTGGGGCCGTCCTACAATGAGCAGTTCTTC
NA | TRBJ2-7 | 13 | TRBD1 | TRBV29-1 | CSVRDRASYEQYF | TGCAGCGTCCGGGACAGGGCCTCCTACGAGCAGTACTTC
NA | TRBJ2-7 | 14 | NA | TRBV27 | CASSWGRVTGEQYF | TGTGCCAGCAGCTGGGGGCGCGTTACTGGCGAGCAGTACTTC
NA | TRBJ1-5 | 15 | NA | TRBV27 | CASSYSSRGNQPQHF | TGTGCCAGCAGTTACAGCAGCAGGGGCAATCAGCCCCAGCATTTT
NA | TRBJ2-1 | 15 | NA | TRBV4-1 | CASSPNNLNYNEQFF | TGCGCCAGCAGCCCAAATAACCTGAATTACAATGAGCAGTTCTTC
NA | TRBJ2-5 | 16 | TRBD2 | TRBV28 | CASSELAEIYQETQYF | TGTGCCAGCAGCGAGCTAGCGGAAATTTACCAAGAGACCCAGTACTTC
NA | TRBJ2-3 | 18 | NA | TRBV11-2 | CASSFENLAASSTDTQYF | TGTGCCAGCAGCTTCGAAAATTTAGCGGCCAGCAGCACAGATACGCAGTATTTT
NA | TRBJ1-2 | 10 | NA | TRBV30 | CAWRGYGYTF | TGTGCCTGGAGGGGATATGGCTACACCTTC
few | TRBJ2-5 | 17 | TRBD1 | TRBV7-6 | CASSLSPGQGARETQYF | TGTGCCAGCAGCCTAAGTCCCGGACAGGGAGCTAGAGAGACCCAGTACTTC
NA | TRBJ2-7 | 15 | TRBD1 | TRBV5-4 | CASSLIMDRSQEQYF | TGTGCCAGCAGCCTTATCATGGACAGGTCTCAGGAGCAGTACTTC
NA | TRBJ2-3 | 16 | TRBD2 | TRBV4-3 | CASSQDLAGETDTQYF | TGCGCCAGCAGCCAAGATCTAGCGGGAGAGACAGATACGCAGTATTTT
NA | TRBJ2-7 | 14 | NA | TRBV2 | CASSEFRGPYEQYF | TGTGCCAGCAGTGAATTTCGGGGTCCCTACGAGCAGTACTTC
few | TRBJ1-1 | 14 | NA | TRBV10-1 | CASSEENRPTEAFF | TGCGCCAGCAGTGAGGAGAACAGGCCCACTGAAGCTTTCTTT
NA | TRBJ2-3 | 13 | NA | TRBV19 | CASSPSSVDTQYF | TGTGCCAGTAGTCCTTCTAGCGTGGATACGCAGTATTTT
once | TRBJ2-3 | 14 | NA | TRBV7-9 | CASSQSGRPDTQYF | TGTGCCAGCAGCCAGAGCGGGCGGCCAGATACGCAGTATTTT
NA | TRBJ1-1 | 14 | NA | TRBV4-3 | CASSQSLRNTEAFF | TGCGCCAGCAGCCAAAGTCTGAGGAACACTGAAGCTTTCTTT
NA | TRBJ2-4 | 11 | TRBD1 | TRBV2 | CASSRTGNQYF | TGTGCCAGCAGTAGGACAGGGAACCAGTACTTC
NA | TRBJ2-1 | 13 | NA | TRBV6-1 | CATGPAPDNEQFF | TGTGCCACCGGGCCCGCGCCCGACAATGAGCAGTTCTTC
NA | TRBJ2-1 | 16 | TRBD2 | TRBV9 | CASSAGLAGVYNEQFF | TGTGCCAGCAGCGCGGGACTAGCGGGAGTCTACAATGAGCAGTTCTTC
NA | TRBJ2-3 | 23 | TRBD2 | TRBV28 | CASSVPSGTQASVVAGDPDTQYF | TGTGCCAGCAGTGTACCCTCAGGGACACAGGCATCCGTGGTAGCGGGAGATCCAGATACGCAGTATTTT
NA | TRBJ2-7 | 13 | NA | TRBV7-6 | CASSRGPRGEQYF | TGTGCCAGCAGTCGAGGGCCGCGGGGCGAGCAGTACTTC
NA | TRBJ2-1 | 14 | NA | TRBV21-1 | CASSNELDLNEQFF | TGTGCCAGCAGCAATGAACTAGATCTCAATGAGCAGTTCTTC
NA | TRBJ2-1 | 17 | TRBD2 | TRBV4-1 | CASSHRRAGGPTNEQFF | TGCGCCAGCAGCCACAGGCGGGCGGGAGGCCCTACGAATGAGCAGTTCTTC
NA | TRBJ2-2 | 14 | TRBD1 | TRBV19 | CASRSGGNTGELFF | TGTGCCAGTAGGTCAGGGGGGAACACCGGGGAGCTGTTTTTT
few | TRBJ2-7 | 10 | NA | TRBV6-1 | CASSDYEQYF | TGTGCCAGCAGTGACTACGAGCAGTACTTC
NA | TRBJ2-5 | 11 | NA | TRBV27 | CASSFGVTQYF | TGTGCCAGCAGTTTCGGAGTGACCCAGTACTTC
NA | TRBJ1-3 | 16 | NA | TRBV5-1 | CASSLEGPAAGNTIYF | TGCGCCAGCAGCTTGGAAGGGCCTGCGGCCGGAAACACCATATATTTT
NA | TRBJ2-7 | 15 | NA | TRBV4-1 | CASSQEETNSYEQYF | TGCGCCAGCAGCCAAGAGGAGACTAACTCCTACGAGCAGTACTTC
NA | TRBJ2-7 | 12 | NA | TRBV6-5 | CASRSAGVEQYF | TGTGCCAGCAGAAGCGCAGGGGTCGAGCAGTACTTC
NA | TRBJ2-5 | 13 | NA | TRBV27 | CASSWYPQETQYF | TGTGCCAGCAGTTGGTACCCACAAGAGACCCAGTACTTC
NA | TRBJ1-1 | 13 | NA | TRBV10-2 | CASSDERNTEAFF | TGCGCCAGCAGTGATGAAAGGAACACTGAAGCTTTCTTT
once | TRBJ2-1 | 17 | TRBD2 | TRBV4-3 | CASSQEGGLADYNEQFF | TGCGCCAGCAGCCAAGAGGGGGGACTAGCCGACTACAATGAGCAGTTCTTC